This is a list of T cell receptor beta chains from one sample in a study of CD8 T cells in Susac syndrome. Each CDR3 protein is one row after TCRdb ran MiXCR on the immunoSEQ multiplex PCR reads. The sample comprises some 150,000 distinct CDR3 sequences, 90% to 95% of which are singletons, and approximately 0.17% rests with the top ten. Sequences were obtained from CD4+ T cells from PBMCs. These receptors came from a human donor with Susac syndrome. Both conserved end residues are part of each CDR3. The D gene is left open where the match is weak. The size field is filled for only some rows; it gives once, few, many or a size class.

cdr3_nt cdr3_aa j_call clone_size v_call d_call
TGTGCCAGCAGCCCCCTCGGCAGGAACACCGGGGAGCTGTTTTTT CASSPLGRNTGELFF TRBJ2-2 NA TRBV14 NA
TGTGCCAGCAGCCAAGGGGGAGTTCGTCATGCAGATACGCAGTATTTT CASSQGGVRHADTQYF TRBJ2-3 NA TRBV4-2 NA
TGTGCCAGCCCTGACTTCTATGGCTACACCTTC CASPDFYGYTF TRBJ1-2 NA TRBV21-1 NA
TGTGCCAGTAGTCTCGGGACAGGGGCGGGAGAGCAGTACTTC CASSLGTGAGEQYF TRBJ2-7 once TRBV19 TRBD1
TGCAGTGCTATGCACAGAGCCTATAATTCACCCCTCCACTTT CSAMHRAYNSPLHF TRBJ1-6 once TRBV20-1 NA
TGTGCCAGCAGCTTAGAAGCACGGGTTTTCAGGCAGCCCCAGCATTTT CASSLEARVFRQPQHF TRBJ1-5 NA TRBV7-9 NA
TGTGCCAGCAGCCGGGGGAACCACGACAATGAGCAGTTCTTC CASSRGNHDNEQFF TRBJ2-1 NA TRBV3-1 NA
TGTGCCAGCTCACCGCCAGGGGAAAGGAAATTTAGGGAGACCCAGTACTTC CASSPPGERKFRETQYF TRBJ2-5 NA TRBV18 NA
TGCAGTGCTCCTAGCGGGGGGAACACCGGGGAGCTGTTTTTT CSAPSGGNTGELFF TRBJ2-2 NA TRBV20-1 TRBD2
TGTGCCAGCAGACAGGGGCAGGAAAAACTGTTTTTT CASRQGQEKLFF TRBJ1-4 NA TRBV25-1 TRBD1
TGCAGCGTTGGAGAAGGCTACACCTTC CSVGEGYTF TRBJ1-2 NA TRBV29-1 NA
TGTGCCAGCAGCCAAATTACTAGCTCGGACACCGGGGAGCTGTTTTTT CASSQITSSDTGELFF TRBJ2-2 NA TRBV3-1 NA
TGTGCCAGCAGTTTAAAAGGGGGCGCCGAGCAGTACTTC CASSLKGGAEQYF TRBJ2-7 NA TRBV12-3/TRBV12-4 TRBD1
TGTGCCAGCAGCCAAGGGACAGGTGCCCTATATGGCTACACCTTC CASSQGTGALYGYTF TRBJ1-2 NA TRBV3-1 TRBD1
TGTGCCAGCAGCCTCCGACTAGCCCAACAAGAGACCCAGTACTTC CASSLRLAQQETQYF TRBJ2-5 NA TRBV3-1 TRBD2
TGCAGTGCTAGGACGGGGGAGAACTACAATGAGCAGTTCTTC CSARTGENYNEQFF TRBJ2-1 NA TRBV20-1 NA
TGTGCCAGCAGTGAACTCGACTCCCGAGAGACCCAGTACTTC CASSELDSRETQYF TRBJ2-5 NA TRBV25-1 NA
TGCAGTGCTAGAGATCTGAAGACTAGCGGCGCGAACACCGGGGAGCTGTTTTTT CSARDLKTSGANTGELFF TRBJ2-2 NA TRBV20-1 TRBD2
TGTGCCAGCAGCTTGATGCCGGCTAGCGGGGCGGACAATGAGCAGTTCTTC CASSLMPASGADNEQFF TRBJ2-1 NA TRBV7-2 TRBD2
TGTGCCAGCAGCTTCCACGGGAGGAGGAACTCCTACGAGCAGTACTTC CASSFHGRRNSYEQYF TRBJ2-7 NA TRBV11-2 TRBD2
TGTGCCAGCAGCATGAATCCGACAGATCAGCCCCAGCATTTT CASSMNPTDQPQHF TRBJ1-5 NA TRBV6-1 NA
TGTGCCAGCAGTTCAAACTTGGAGCGGATGGGGGAGACCCAGTACTTC CASSSNLERMGETQYF TRBJ2-5 once TRBV12-3/TRBV12-4 NA
TGTGCCGCCACGTCGGGGGGAACGGAGACCCAGTACTTC CAATSGGTETQYF TRBJ2-5 few TRBV6-1 TRBD2
TGCAGCGCCGGACAGGGGGAATACACTGAAGCTTTCTTT CSAGQGEYTEAFF TRBJ1-1 NA TRBV29-1 TRBD1
TGTGCCAGCAAGGGAGGGCGAAAGGGGAATGAGCAGTTCTTC CASKGGRKGNEQFF TRBJ2-1 NA TRBV9 TRBD2
TGTGCCAGCAGGGGCTCTCAGCAGGGCGGCACCGGGGAGCTGTTTTTT CASRGSQQGGTGELFF TRBJ2-2 NA TRBV5-6 NA
TGCGCCAGCAGCCAAGAAGGGCAGCTCGAGCAGTACTTC CASSQEGQLEQYF TRBJ2-7 NA TRBV4-1 NA
TGTGCCAGCCGAGAATGGGCAGGAGTTAACACCGGGGAGCTGTTTTTT CASREWAGVNTGELFF TRBJ2-2 NA TRBV28 NA
TGTGCCAGCACCGGGACAGGGTCCCCCGAGCAGTACTTC CASTGTGSPEQYF TRBJ2-7 NA TRBV12-3/TRBV12-4 TRBD1
TGTGCCAGCAGCCTCCGAGCCTACCAAGAGACCCAGTACTTC CASSLRAYQETQYF TRBJ2-5 NA TRBV3-1 NA
TGTGCCAGCAGTTCGACGGGGGAGGGGGAGACCCAGTACTTC CASSSTGEGETQYF TRBJ2-5 NA TRBV12-3/TRBV12-4 TRBD2
TGTGCCATAGGACAGGGCCCGTACGAGCAGTACTTC CAIGQGPYEQYF TRBJ2-7 NA TRBV2 TRBD1
TGTGCCACCAGCACCGGGGGAGAGACCCAGTACTTC CATSTGGETQYF TRBJ2-5 NA TRBV15 NA
TGTGCCAGCAGTTTAGGGCGGGGGGCCCAAGAGACCCAGTACTTC CASSLGRGAQETQYF TRBJ2-5 few TRBV27 TRBD2
TGTGCCAGCAGGGGCAACAGGGGGAACACCGGGGAGCTGTTTTTT CASRGNRGNTGELFF TRBJ2-2 NA TRBV7-2 TRBD1
TGTGCCAGCAGTCCCGGTTTAGGCCCCTACGAGCAGTACTTC CASSPGLGPYEQYF TRBJ2-7 NA TRBV27 NA
TGTGCCACCAGTGATGCGAACTATGGCTACACCTTC CATSDANYGYTF TRBJ1-2 NA TRBV24-1 NA
TGCAGTGCTAGAACCGGGACAGGGGGCTACGAGCAGTACTTC CSARTGTGGYEQYF TRBJ2-7 NA TRBV20-1 TRBD1
TGTGCCAGCAGTTCGCGAAGATTGGGCGAGACCCAGTACTTC CASSSRRLGETQYF TRBJ2-5 NA TRBV12-3/TRBV12-4 NA
TGTGCCAGCAGCCAAGAACGGGCCCAGTACTTC CASSQERAQYF TRBJ2-5 NA TRBV2 NA
TGTGCCAGCAGTCTGCCTCTTTACAATGAGCAGTTCTTC CASSLPLYNEQFF TRBJ2-1 NA TRBV7-2 NA
TGTGCCAGCAGTGAATCTCAGGGCAGGGACGAGCAGTACTTC CASSESQGRDEQYF TRBJ2-7 NA TRBV25-1 NA
TGCGCCAGCAGCCAAGGCGGGGCCGGAAGGAACATTCAGTACTTC CASSQGGAGRNIQYF TRBJ2-4 NA TRBV4-1 NA
TGTGCCAGCAGCGGGGGACAGATTCAGTACTTC CASSGGQIQYF TRBJ2-4 NA TRBV7-2 TRBD1
TGTGCCAGCAGCCGAGGAGGGACCTTGAACACTGAAGCTTTCTTT CASSRGGTLNTEAFF TRBJ1-1 NA TRBV3-1 NA
TGCAGTGCCACGGCCCCAGGGAAGATGAGCCAGTACTTC CSATAPGKMSQYF TRBJ2-5 NA TRBV20-1 NA
TGTGCCAGCAGTTACTCGAGTGGTTTCGGGGCCAACGTCCTGACTTTC CASSYSSGFGANVLTF TRBJ2-6 NA TRBV6-6 NA
TGCAGTGCTAGTAGGAGCGCGTGGCGAGACACTGAAGCTTTCTTT CSASRSAWRDTEAFF TRBJ1-1 once TRBV20-1 NA
TGTGCCAGCAGCTTAGGCCGAGACCCTAGGGACTTC CASSLGRDPRDF TRBJ2-5 NA TRBV11-2 NA